The 3 T cell receptor beta chains below come from one sample, sequenced in a study of T-cell memory formation after mild COVID-19. From the 5' RACE reads, TCRdb called clonotypes with MiXCR, one entry per CDR3 protein. The data show fewer than 700,000 distinct CDR3 sequences, approximately 19% seen once. Sequences were obtained from PBMCs or a T cell subset sorted from them (not recorded which). Receptor source: an adult woman who had mild COVID-19 (a few samples of this study predate the infection). Cell type and time point are not known.

This CDR3 reads CASSLGTRSQETQYF. The CDR3, as DNA: TGCGCCAGCAGCTTGGGGACTAGGAGTCAAGAGACCCAGTACTTC. The chain is built from TRBV5-1 and TRBJ2-5; 7 bases line up with TRBD2. Trimming removed 0 bases from V and 2 bases from J; junction bases left unmatched: 4. Germline V gene lookup returns CDR1 SGHRS and CDR2 YFSETQ. CDR3 length: 15 residues.

The chain has TRBV11-2 and TRBJ2-2; 8 bases are shared with TRBD2. CDR3 length equals 16 residues. The V segment lost 4 bases and the J segment 4 bases; nucleotides outside the gene matches: 8. Germline V lookup: CDR1 SGHAT, CDR2 FQNNGV. The CDR3 spells CASSWQAGGTTGELFF. The CDR3 DNA reads as TGTGCCAGCAGCTGGCAGGCGGGAGGCACCACCGGGGAGCTGTTTTTT. Supplemented by reference TRBV11-2 and TRBJ2-2, the full variable domain reads EAGVAQSPRYKIIEKRQSVAFWCNPISGHATLYWYQQILGQGPKLLIQFQNNGVVDDSQLPKDRFSAERLKGVDSTLKIQPAKLEDSAVYLCASSWQAGGTTGELFFGEGSRLTVL.

This clonotype is a singleton in its sample. This chain links TRBV29-1 with TRBJ2-7, with 7 bases identical to TRBD1. CDR3 length: 15 amino acids. V trimming: 6 bases; J trimming: 0 bases; junction bases outside the gene matches: 11. From germline, CDR1 is SQVTM and CDR2 ANQGSEA. CDR3 sequence (DNA): TGCAGCGTCGTCCGACAGGGACCGATCTCCTACGAGCAGTACTTC. Protein product: CSVVRQGPISYEQYF.